This T cell receptor (beta chain) comes out of a study of T cell repertoires in cytomegalovirus infection. At the level of the study: From public TCR beta signatures came an indication of both CMV infection and matching HLA type. Study-level findings and limits: The ex vivo response was dominated by HLA-C-restricted CMV-specific TCR beta clonotypes. Frequencies of public TCR beta families were cumulated, and this identified carriers of CMV plus the relevant HLA.

TCRdb processed the reads anew with MiXCR; each CDR3 protein has one entry. The sample contains approximately 500,000 distinct CDR3 sequences, 11% of which appear only once. Trimming removed 6 bases at V and 2 bases at J, with 6 bases between. CDR1 and CDR2 (germline): SQVTM, ANQGSEA. This CDR3 spans 11 amino acids. This clonotype has at least ten counts. Its antigen is unknown. The rearrangement links TRBV29-1 to TRBJ2-3; no clear D gene. This TCR was recovered from a human donor in good health (CMV status not recorded). Some clones in this sample may be carry-over from other donors' samples. The sample was PBMCs. The CDR3 sequence is CSVDYTDTQYF. The CDR3 DNA follows: TGCAGCGTAGATTACACAGATACGCAGTATTTT.